These T cell receptor beta chains were read from a single sample in a study of T cells in Graves' hyperthyroidism and ophthalmopathy. TCRdb recomputed calls from the multiplex PCR reads with MiXCR, one row per CDR3 protein. The profile shows 500,000 or so distinct CDR3 sequences, more than 15% of them singletons. The sequenced sample consisted of blood. These receptors were obtained from a woman aged 25 to 39 with Graves' ophthalmopathy. The CDR3 runs from the conserved cysteine through the conserved F or W. D genes are given only for firm matches. Size is stated for part of the rows, as once, few or many counts, or as a class when the clone is expanded.

D gene: .; J gene: TRBJ1-6; V gene: TRBV24-1; clone size: .; CDR3 length: 14; CDR3 protein: CATSDQGKNSPLHF; CDR3 DNA: TGTGCCACCAGTGATCAGGGGAAAAATTCACCCCTCCACTTT
D gene: .; J gene: TRBJ2-5; V gene: TRBV20-1; clone size: .; CDR3 length: 11; CDR3 protein: CSDVLRETQYF; CDR3 DNA: TGCAGTGATGTGCTCCGGGAGACCCAGTACTTC
D gene: TRBD1; J gene: TRBJ2-5; V gene: TRBV30; clone size: .; CDR3 length: 16; CDR3 protein: CAWTAKGQGSGETQYF; CDR3 DNA: TGTGCCTGGACGGCCAAGGGACAGGGTTCGGGGGAGACCCAGTACTTC
D gene: .; J gene: TRBJ2-2; V gene: TRBV20-1; clone size: many; CDR3 length: 13; CDR3 protein: CSASHPNTGELFF; CDR3 DNA: TGCAGTGCTAGCCATCCGAACACCGGGGAGCTGTTTTTT
D gene: TRBD1; J gene: TRBJ2-2; V gene: TRBV10-3; clone size: .; CDR3 length: 15; CDR3 protein: CAISAGTGDTGELFF; CDR3 DNA: TGTGCCATCAGTGCCGGGACAGGGGACACCGGGGAGCTGTTTTTT
D gene: TRBD1; J gene: TRBJ2-2; V gene: TRBV30; clone size: many; CDR3 length: 14; CDR3 protein: CATTGTANTGELFF; CDR3 DNA: TGTGCCACAACCGGGACAGCGAACACCGGGGAGCTGTTTTTT
D gene: .; J gene: TRBJ2-7; V gene: TRBV11-2; clone size: .; CDR3 length: 14; CDR3 protein: CASSLEVRSYEQYF; CDR3 DNA: TGTGCCAGCAGCTTAGAGGTCCGGAGCTACGAGCAGTACTTC
D gene: TRBD1; J gene: TRBJ2-5; V gene: TRBV27; clone size: few; CDR3 length: 14; CDR3 protein: CASGGWGQGVTQYF; CDR3 DNA: TGTGCCAGCGGGGGATGGGGACAGGGCGTGACCCAGTACTTC
D gene: TRBD2; J gene: TRBJ2-7; V gene: TRBV4-2; clone size: many; CDR3 length: 16; CDR3 protein: CASSQDPVAGAVEQYF; CDR3 DNA: TGTGCCAGCAGCCAAGATCCAGTGGCGGGAGCAGTCGAGCAGTACTTC
D gene: .; J gene: TRBJ1-2; V gene: TRBV7-2; clone size: few; CDR3 length: 13; CDR3 protein: CASRSGQRYGYTF; CDR3 DNA: TGTGCCAGCCGCTCGGGACAACGCTATGGCTACACCTTC
D gene: TRBD1; J gene: TRBJ2-3; V gene: TRBV4-2; clone size: few; CDR3 length: 15; CDR3 protein: CASSQEPTGANTQYF; CDR3 DNA: TGTGCCAGCAGCCAAGAGCCGACAGGGGCCAATACGCAGTATTTT
D gene: TRBD1; J gene: TRBJ2-7; V gene: TRBV4-3; clone size: .; CDR3 length: 13; CDR3 protein: CASSQRQGDEQYF; CDR3 DNA: TGCGCCAGCAGCCAGAGACAGGGGGACGAGCAGTACTTC
D gene: .; J gene: TRBJ2-1; V gene: TRBV2; clone size: .; CDR3 length: 15; CDR3 protein: CASSQLLTRPIEQFF; CDR3 DNA: TGTGCCAGCAGTCAGTTACTAACTAGGCCGATTGAGCAGTTCTTC
D gene: .; J gene: TRBJ1-2; V gene: TRBV27; clone size: few; CDR3 length: 14; CDR3 protein: CASSLNDPNYGYTF; CDR3 DNA: TGTGCCAGCAGTTTGAACGACCCTAACTATGGCTACACCTTC
D gene: .; J gene: TRBJ1-5; V gene: TRBV12-3/TRBV12-4; clone size: many; CDR3 length: 11; CDR3 protein: CASSLGRTQHF; CDR3 DNA: TGTGCCAGCAGTTTAGGCAGGACCCAGCATTTT
D gene: .; J gene: TRBJ1-5; V gene: TRBV28; clone size: many; CDR3 length: 13; CDR3 protein: CASSWRGGQPQHF; CDR3 DNA: TGTGCCAGCAGTTGGAGGGGCGGGCAGCCCCAGCATTTT
D gene: TRBD2; J gene: TRBJ2-3; V gene: TRBV10-2; clone size: few; CDR3 length: 16; CDR3 protein: CASSESGLAPTDTQYF; CDR3 DNA: TGCGCCAGCAGTGAGTCGGGACTAGCCCCAACAGATACGCAGTATTTT
D gene: .; J gene: TRBJ2-3; V gene: TRBV6-1; clone size: .; CDR3 length: 13; CDR3 protein: CAISEGNKDTQYF; CDR3 DNA: TGTGCCATCAGTGAGGGGAACAAGGATACGCAGTATTTT
D gene: TRBD1; J gene: TRBJ1-1; V gene: TRBV28; clone size: many; CDR3 length: 13; CDR3 protein: CASRTGGNTEAFF; CDR3 DNA: TGTGCCAGTAGGACAGGGGGGAACACTGAAGCTTTCTTT
D gene: TRBD1; J gene: TRBJ2-5; V gene: TRBV20-1; clone size: many; CDR3 length: 14; CDR3 protein: CSAYTGTGKETQYF; CDR3 DNA: TGCAGTGCTTATACCGGGACAGGAAAAGAGACCCAGTACTTC
D gene: .; J gene: TRBJ2-7; V gene: TRBV4-2; clone size: few; CDR3 length: 14; CDR3 protein: CASSSAGGDYEQYF; CDR3 DNA: TGTGCCAGCAGCTCAGCCGGGGGCGACTACGAGCAGTACTTC
D gene: .; J gene: TRBJ2-3; V gene: TRBV4-2; clone size: .; CDR3 length: 16; CDR3 protein: CASSQGVSDSTDTQYF; CDR3 DNA: TGTGCCAGCAGCCAAGGGGTGAGCGATAGCACAGATACGCAGTATTTT
D gene: .; J gene: TRBJ2-3; V gene: TRBV28; clone size: few; CDR3 length: 16; CDR3 protein: CASSGRDIPTTDTQYF; CDR3 DNA: TGTGCCAGCAGTGGAAGGGATATTCCCACTACAGATACGCAGTATTTT
D gene: .; J gene: TRBJ1-2; V gene: TRBV2; clone size: many; CDR3 length: 12; CDR3 protein: CASWSENYGYTF; CDR3 DNA: TGTGCCAGCTGGTCAGAAAACTATGGCTACACCTTC
D gene: TRBD1; J gene: TRBJ1-3; V gene: TRBV28; clone size: few; CDR3 length: 15; CDR3 protein: CASSFPGGTGNTIYF; CDR3 DNA: TGTGCCAGCAGTTTCCCAGGGGGAACTGGAAACACCATATATTTT
D gene: TRBD2; J gene: TRBJ2-1; V gene: TRBV19; clone size: few; CDR3 length: 17; CDR3 protein: CASSLLAGAGTHNEQFF; CDR3 DNA: TGTGCCAGTAGTCTACTAGCGGGAGCGGGAACACACAATGAGCAGTTCTTC
D gene: .; J gene: TRBJ1-1; V gene: TRBV7-2; clone size: few; CDR3 length: 13; CDR3 protein: CASSLGLATEAFF; CDR3 DNA: TGTGCCAGCAGCTTAGGGTTGGCCACTGAAGCTTTCTTT
D gene: TRBD2; J gene: TRBJ2-1; V gene: TRBV9; clone size: .; CDR3 length: 15; CDR3 protein: CASSVGSGSGDEQFF; CDR3 DNA: TGTGCCAGCAGCGTAGGTAGCGGGAGCGGGGATGAGCAGTTCTTC
D gene: .; J gene: TRBJ2-6; V gene: TRBV7-9; clone size: few; CDR3 length: 15; CDR3 protein: CASSLRGSGANVLTF; CDR3 DNA: TGTGCCAGCAGCTTACGCGGGTCTGGGGCCAACGTCCTGACTTTC
D gene: TRBD1; J gene: TRBJ2-7; V gene: TRBV20-1; clone size: many; CDR3 length: 11; CDR3 protein: CSLDRVYEQYF; CDR3 DNA: TGCAGTCTAGACAGGGTCTACGAGCAGTACTTC
D gene: .; J gene: TRBJ2-1; V gene: TRBV27; clone size: few; CDR3 length: 15; CDR3 protein: CASSLYLGIGNEQFF; CDR3 DNA: TGTGCCAGCAGTTTATACCTGGGGATCGGCAATGAGCAGTTCTTC